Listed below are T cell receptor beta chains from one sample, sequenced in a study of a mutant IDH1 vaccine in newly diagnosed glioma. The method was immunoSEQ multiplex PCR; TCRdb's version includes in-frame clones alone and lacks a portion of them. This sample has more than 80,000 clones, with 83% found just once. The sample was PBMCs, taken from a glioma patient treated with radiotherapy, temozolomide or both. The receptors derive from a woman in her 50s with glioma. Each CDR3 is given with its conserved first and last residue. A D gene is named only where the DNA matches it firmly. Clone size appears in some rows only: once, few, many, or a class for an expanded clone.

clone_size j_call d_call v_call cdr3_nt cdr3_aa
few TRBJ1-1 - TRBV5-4 TGTGCCAGCAGCTTGGATCCGGCCGACATGGACACTGAAGCTTTCTTT CASSLDPADMDTEAFF
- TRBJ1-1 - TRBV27 TGTGCCAGCAGTCGACAGGCCAAGAACACTGAAGCTTTCTTT CASSRQAKNTEAFF
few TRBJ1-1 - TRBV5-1 TGCGCCAGCAGCCCCCTCCCGAACACTGAAGCTTTCTTT CASSPLPNTEAFF
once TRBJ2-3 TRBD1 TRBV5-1 TGCGCCAGCAGTCCTGGAACCGGGACAGGGGTGGATACGCAGTATTTT CASSPGTGTGVDTQYF
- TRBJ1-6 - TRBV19 TGTGCCAGTAGTACACGGGGAAGCTATAATTCACCCCTCCACTTT CASSTRGSYNSPLHF
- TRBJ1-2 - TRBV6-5 TGTGCCAGCGAGCCCTCCGACAGACAAAGCTACACCTTC CASEPSDRQSYTF
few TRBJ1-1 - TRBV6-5 TGTGCCAGCAGTCCTCTGGCTGGTGGTACTGAAGCTTTCTTT CASSPLAGGTEAFF
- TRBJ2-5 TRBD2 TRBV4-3 TGCGCCAGCAGCCAAGAAGCTAGCGGGGGGGCGGGAGAGACCCAGTACTTC CASSQEASGGAGETQYF
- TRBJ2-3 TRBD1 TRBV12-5 TGTGCTAGTGGTCCACAGGGGGCCAGCACAGATACGCAGTATTTT CASGPQGASTDTQYF
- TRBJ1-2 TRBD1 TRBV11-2 TGTGCCAGCAGCTCCCGGACAGGGGGCGGTGGCTACACCTTC CASSSRTGGGGYTF
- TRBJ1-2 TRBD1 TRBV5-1 TGCGCCAGCAGCCGCACAGGGGACAACTATGGCTACACCTTC CASSRTGDNYGYTF
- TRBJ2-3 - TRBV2 TGTGCCAGCAGTGAAGCTAAGGGAGGAAGCACAGATACGCAGTATTTT CASSEAKGGSTDTQYF
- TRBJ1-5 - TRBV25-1 TGTGCCAGCAGTCAAACAGGGATCAGCAATCAGCCCCAGCATTTT CASSQTGISNQPQHF
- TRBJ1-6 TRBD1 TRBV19 TGTGCCAGTAGTATGCCGGGACAGGGAAATTCACCCCTCCACTTT CASSMPGQGNSPLHF
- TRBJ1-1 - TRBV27 TGTGCCAGCAGTTTATGGCCAGGGAGTGACACTGAAGCTTTCTTT CASSLWPGSDTEAFF
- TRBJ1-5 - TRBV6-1 TGTGCCAGCAGTCCAGGGTTTCCCCAGCATTTT CASSPGFPQHF
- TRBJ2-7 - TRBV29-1 TGCAGCGTTGAAGATCTTCGCTACGAGCAGTACTTC CSVEDLRYEQYF
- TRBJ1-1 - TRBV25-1 TGTGCCACCCGGATGGCAGGGAACACTGAAGCTTTCTTT CATRMAGNTEAFF
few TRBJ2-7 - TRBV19 TGTGCCAGTAGCCTAAGAGTCTCGGGGCCATACGACGAGCAGTACTTC CASSLRVSGPYDEQYF
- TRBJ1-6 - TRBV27 TGTGCCAGCAGTCCGGTACAGCCCCAGGGGAACCTCCACTTT CASSPVQPQGNLHF
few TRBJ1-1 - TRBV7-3 TGTGCCAGCAGCTTCAACGGAGGGACTGAAGCTTTCTTT CASSFNGGTEAFF
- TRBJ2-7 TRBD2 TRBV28 TGTGCCAGCAGTTTCTCTAGCGGACCCTACGAGCAGTACTTC CASSFSSGPYEQYF